This T cell receptor beta chain came from a study of regulatory T cells in long-lasting Graves disease. There are 14 residues in the CDR3. Germline lookup yields CDR1 SEHNR and CDR2 FQNEAQ (reference sequence). Trimming left V 6 bases short and J 5 bases short, with 16 bases between. Whole-study results and caveats: Researchers reported studying only peripheral blood, not thyroid tissue.

Noted time point: newly diagnosed GD, antithyroid drugs for less than 3 months. The authors made the TCR library using RNA they extracted from PBMCs. This clonotype was seen many times. Its specificity is not known. Arm-PCR of CDR3 regions with iRepertoire HTBI primers generated TCR beta libraries. TCRdb used MiXCR to reprocess the multiplex PCR reads, holding one entry per CDR3 protein. The sample yields roughly 420,000 distinct CDR3 sequences, about 17% seen once. These same data were also listed under a study on T cells in Graves' hyperthyroidism and ophthalmopathy. That work contributes: The study defined stable Graves' hyperthyroidism as no ophthalmopathy progression within 18 months. Patients between 18 and 65 years old had hyperthyroidism, newly diagnosed and lasting under 2 months.

The TCR sequence derives from a woman between 25 and 40 years old with Graves disease. The chain combines TRBV7-9 with TRBJ2-5; D might be TRBD1 (6 bases). The input for sequencing was peripheral blood mononuclear cells (PBMCs), taken at new diagnosis, from a patient treated with antithyroid drugs. CDR3 in DNA: TGTGCCAGCAGGGGACACCCTTTGTGGGAGACCCAGTACTTC. Translation gives CASRGHPLWETQYF.